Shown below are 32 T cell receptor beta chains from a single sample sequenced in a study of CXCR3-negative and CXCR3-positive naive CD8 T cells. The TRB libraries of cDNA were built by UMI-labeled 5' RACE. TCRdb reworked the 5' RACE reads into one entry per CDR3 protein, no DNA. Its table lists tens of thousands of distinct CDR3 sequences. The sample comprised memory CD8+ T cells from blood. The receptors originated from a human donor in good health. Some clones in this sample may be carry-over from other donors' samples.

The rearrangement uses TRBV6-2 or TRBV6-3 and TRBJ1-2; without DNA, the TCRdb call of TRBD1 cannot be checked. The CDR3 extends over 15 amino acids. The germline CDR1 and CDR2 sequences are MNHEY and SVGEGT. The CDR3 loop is CASNQGGDHLLGYTF.

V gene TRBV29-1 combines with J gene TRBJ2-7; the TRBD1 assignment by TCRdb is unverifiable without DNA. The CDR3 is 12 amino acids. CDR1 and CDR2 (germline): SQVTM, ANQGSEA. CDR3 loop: CSGRDSSSEQYF.

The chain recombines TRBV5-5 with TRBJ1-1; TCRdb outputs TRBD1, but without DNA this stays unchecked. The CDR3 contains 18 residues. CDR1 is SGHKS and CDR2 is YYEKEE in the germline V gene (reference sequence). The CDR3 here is CASSSYGTGAYMNTEAFF.

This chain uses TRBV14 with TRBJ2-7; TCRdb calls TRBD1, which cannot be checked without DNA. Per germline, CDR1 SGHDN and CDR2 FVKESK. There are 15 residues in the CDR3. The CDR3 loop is CASSHLRGLPYEQYF.

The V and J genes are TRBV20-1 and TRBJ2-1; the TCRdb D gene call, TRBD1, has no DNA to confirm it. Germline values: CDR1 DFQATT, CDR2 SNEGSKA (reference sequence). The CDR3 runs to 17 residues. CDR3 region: CSARDYNRGRVTHEQFF.

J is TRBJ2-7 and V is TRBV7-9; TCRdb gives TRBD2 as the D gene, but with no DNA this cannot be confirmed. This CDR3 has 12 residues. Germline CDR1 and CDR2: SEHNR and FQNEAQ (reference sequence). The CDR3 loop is CACAGVSDEQYF.

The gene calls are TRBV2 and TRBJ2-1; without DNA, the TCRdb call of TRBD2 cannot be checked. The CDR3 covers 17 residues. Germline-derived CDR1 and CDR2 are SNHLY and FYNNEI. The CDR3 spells CASSPLLLAGPYNEQFF.

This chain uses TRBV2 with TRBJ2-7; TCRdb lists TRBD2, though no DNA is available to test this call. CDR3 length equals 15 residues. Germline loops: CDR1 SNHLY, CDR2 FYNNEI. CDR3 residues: CASSESAGDLYEQYF.

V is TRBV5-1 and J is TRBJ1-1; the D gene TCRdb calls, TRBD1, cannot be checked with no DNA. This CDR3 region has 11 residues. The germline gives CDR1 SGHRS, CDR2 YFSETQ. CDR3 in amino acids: CASGTGTEAFF.

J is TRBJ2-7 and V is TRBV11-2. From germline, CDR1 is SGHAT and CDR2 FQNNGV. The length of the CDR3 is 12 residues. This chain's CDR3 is CASSFISYEQYF.

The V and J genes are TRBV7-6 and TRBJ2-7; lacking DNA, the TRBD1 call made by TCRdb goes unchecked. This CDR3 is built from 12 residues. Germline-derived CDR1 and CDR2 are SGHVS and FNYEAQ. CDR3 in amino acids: CASSTDGNEQYF.

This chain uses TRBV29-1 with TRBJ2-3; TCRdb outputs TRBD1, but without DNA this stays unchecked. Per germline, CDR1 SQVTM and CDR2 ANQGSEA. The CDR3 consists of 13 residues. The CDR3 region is CSSEGDYTDTQYF.

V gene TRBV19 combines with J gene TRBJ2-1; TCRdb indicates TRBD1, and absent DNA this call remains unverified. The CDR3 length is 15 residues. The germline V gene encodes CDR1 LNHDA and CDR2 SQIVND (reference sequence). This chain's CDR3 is CASSVQTGYGNEQFF.

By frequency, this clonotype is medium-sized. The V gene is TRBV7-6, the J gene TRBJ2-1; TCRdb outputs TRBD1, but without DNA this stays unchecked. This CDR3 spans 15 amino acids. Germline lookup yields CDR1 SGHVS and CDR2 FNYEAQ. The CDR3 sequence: CASSFRQGSYNEQFF.

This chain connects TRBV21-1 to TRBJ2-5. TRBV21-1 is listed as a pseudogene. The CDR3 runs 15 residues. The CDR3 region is CASSKGAGYQETQYF.

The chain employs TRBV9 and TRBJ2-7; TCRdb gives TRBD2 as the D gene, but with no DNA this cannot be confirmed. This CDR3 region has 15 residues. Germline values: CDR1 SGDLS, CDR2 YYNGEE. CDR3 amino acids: CASSGSRDPNYEQYF.

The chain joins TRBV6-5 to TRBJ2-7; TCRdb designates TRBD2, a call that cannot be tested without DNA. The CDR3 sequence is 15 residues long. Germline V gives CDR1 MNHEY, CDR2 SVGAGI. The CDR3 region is CASRARTSQNLEQYF.

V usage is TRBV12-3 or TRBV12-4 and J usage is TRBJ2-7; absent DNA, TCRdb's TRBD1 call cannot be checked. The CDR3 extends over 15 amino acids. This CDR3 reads CASSFDRSRVHEQYF.

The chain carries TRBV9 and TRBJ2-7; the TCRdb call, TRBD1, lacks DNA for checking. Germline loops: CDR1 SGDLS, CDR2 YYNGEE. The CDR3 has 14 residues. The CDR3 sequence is CASSDGTATYEQYF.

The CDR3 here is CASSFIGDTEAFF. The chain links TRBV19 to TRBJ1-1. The CDR3 totals 13 residues. Germline CDR1 LNHDA, CDR2 SQIVND (reference sequence).

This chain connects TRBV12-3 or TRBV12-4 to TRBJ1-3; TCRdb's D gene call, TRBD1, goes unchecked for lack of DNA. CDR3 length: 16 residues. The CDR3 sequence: CASSAGTAYSGNTIYF.

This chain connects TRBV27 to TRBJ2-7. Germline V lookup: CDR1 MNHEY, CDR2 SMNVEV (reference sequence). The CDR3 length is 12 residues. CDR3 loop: CASSLSNREQYF.

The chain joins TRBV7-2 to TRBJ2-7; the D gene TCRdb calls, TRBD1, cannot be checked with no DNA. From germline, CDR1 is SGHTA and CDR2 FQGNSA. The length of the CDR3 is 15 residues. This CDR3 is CASSSQGVRVDEQYF.

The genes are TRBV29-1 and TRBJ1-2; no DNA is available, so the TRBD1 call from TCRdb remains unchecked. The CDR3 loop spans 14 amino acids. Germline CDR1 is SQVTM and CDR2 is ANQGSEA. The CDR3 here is CSADLSQGLYGYTF.

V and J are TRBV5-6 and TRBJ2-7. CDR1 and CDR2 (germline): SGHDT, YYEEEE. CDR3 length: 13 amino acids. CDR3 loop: CASSPRGHLEQYF.

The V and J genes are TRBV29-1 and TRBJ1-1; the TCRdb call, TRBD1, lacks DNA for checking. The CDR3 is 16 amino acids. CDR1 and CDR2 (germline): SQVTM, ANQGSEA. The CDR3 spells CSARTGGRGVLAEAFF.

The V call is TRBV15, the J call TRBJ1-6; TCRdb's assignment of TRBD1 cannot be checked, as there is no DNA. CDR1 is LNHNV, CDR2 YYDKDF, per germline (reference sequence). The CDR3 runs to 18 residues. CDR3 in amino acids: CATRKSWASLSYNSPLHF.

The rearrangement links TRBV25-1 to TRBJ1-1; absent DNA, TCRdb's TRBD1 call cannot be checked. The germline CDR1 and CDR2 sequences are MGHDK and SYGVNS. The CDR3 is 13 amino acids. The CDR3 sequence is CASTLELNTEAFF.

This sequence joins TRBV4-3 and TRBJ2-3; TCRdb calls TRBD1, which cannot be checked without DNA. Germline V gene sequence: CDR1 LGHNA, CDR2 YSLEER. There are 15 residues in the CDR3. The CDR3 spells CASSQDNSREDTQYF.

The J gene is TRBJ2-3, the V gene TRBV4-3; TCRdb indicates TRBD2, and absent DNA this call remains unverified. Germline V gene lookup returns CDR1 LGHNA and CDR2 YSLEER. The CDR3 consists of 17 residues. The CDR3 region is CASSQDRFSGPTDTQYF.

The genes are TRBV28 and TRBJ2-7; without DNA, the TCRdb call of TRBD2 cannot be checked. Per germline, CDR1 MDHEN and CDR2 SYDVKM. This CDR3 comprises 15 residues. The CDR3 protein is CASSPFRSGAYEQYF.

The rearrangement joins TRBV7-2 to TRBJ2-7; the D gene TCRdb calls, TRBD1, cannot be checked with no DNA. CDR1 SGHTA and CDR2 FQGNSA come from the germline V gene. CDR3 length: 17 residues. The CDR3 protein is CASSLGRTVTPFYEQYF.